What follows is one T cell receptor (beta chain) and its context. Noted treatment: oral pan-JAK inhibitor, 5-10 mg twice daily. Obtained from alopecia areata patients were lesional scalp punch biopsies along with peripheral blood. The researchers isolated CD4+ and CD8+ T cells from PBMCs by sorting. The record originates from a study of CD8+ T cells in alopecia areata. For the study at large: The share of scalp area affected provided the severity score for treated patients.

cDNA serving as the sequencing template came from extracted, reverse transcribed RNA. Generated by immunoSEQ multiplex PCR, the TCRdb table keeps only in-frame clones and is missing some. The sample carries 90,000 to 120,000 clones, around 84% recorded once. Germline loops: CDR1 MGHRA, CDR2 YSYEKL. CDR3 length equals 14 residues. V was pared by 1 base and J by 3 bases, with 9 bases between. This sequence originates from a human donor with alopecia areata. The sequencing used CD8+ T cells sorted from blood, collected at week 24, from a patient treated with tofacitinib. The V gene is TRBV4-1, the J gene TRBJ1-1; no definite D call. CDR3 DNA sequence: TGCGCCAGCAGCCAAGTCAATGGGCACACTGAAGCTTTCTTT. It yields the protein CASSQVNGHTEAFF.